The rows below give T cell receptor beta chains drawn from one sample of a study of blood T cell repertoires in COVID-19. Assay: immunoSEQ multiplex PCR; the TCRdb copy retains only in-frame clones and omits some. The sample consists of 300,000 to 400,000 clones, about four fifths of them appearing once. The source material was peripheral blood. These receptors came from a man under 40 with active or convalescent COVID-19. Each CDR3 is given with its conserved first and last residue. Fields, in order: CDR3 length, clone size, V gene, J gene, D gene, CDR3 protein, CDR3 DNA. A D gene is named only where the DNA matches it firmly. Only some rows state a clone size, as once, few, many or a class for expanded clones.

14	-	TRBV25-1	TRBJ2-7	TRBD2	CARVAGGHSYEQYF	TGTGCCAGGGTAGCGGGTGGCCATTCCTACGAGCAGTACTTC
11	-	TRBV11-3	TRBJ2-5	-	CASSSPETQYF	TGTGCCAGCAGCTCCCCGGAGACCCAGTACTTC
16	-	TRBV4-2	TRBJ1-3	-	CASSLFTGRSGNTIYF	TGTGCCAGCAGCCTTTTTACAGGGCGGTCTGGAAACACCATATATTTT
15	few	TRBV9	TRBJ1-1	-	CASSYRDTLNTEAFF	TGTGCCAGCAGCTACCGGGACACCCTGAACACTGAAGCTTTCTTT
16	-	TRBV18	TRBJ2-2	TRBD2	CASSPVGGASTGELFF	TGTGCCAGCTCACCTGTCGGGGGGGCCAGCACCGGGGAGCTGTTTTTT
16	-	TRBV18	TRBJ1-2	-	CASSPNRQGTRDGYTF	TGTGCCAGCTCCCCCAACCGGCAGGGGACTAGGGATGGCTACACCTTC
14	-	TRBV7-3	TRBJ1-2	-	CASSPTGRGYGYTF	TGTGCCAGCAGCCCCACCGGGAGAGGCTATGGCTACACCTTC
13	few	TRBV30	TRBJ1-2	-	CAAERGANYGYTF	TGTGCGGCAGAGCGGGGCGCTAACTATGGCTACACCTTC
16	-	TRBV6-6	TRBJ1-3	-	CASSYRGSRTGNTIYF	TGTGCCAGCAGTTACCGCGGGTCTCGAACTGGAAACACCATATATTTT
15	-	TRBV5-4	TRBJ2-3	-	CASSLMGDPTDTQYF	TGTGCCAGCAGCTTGATGGGCGACCCCACAGATACGCAGTATTTT
15	-	TRBV5-4	TRBJ2-1	-	CASSLGGPKTHEQFF	TGTGCCAGCAGCTTGGGGGGGCCCAAGACCCATGAGCAGTTCTTC
13	few	TRBV3-1/TRBV3-2	TRBJ1-2	-	CASSLSREGGYTF	TGTGCCAGCAGCCTCTCGCGGGAGGGTGGCTACACCTTC
14	-	TRBV24-1	TRBJ2-1	-	CATQGGPDYNEQFF	TGTGCCACCCAGGGGGGTCCGGACTACAATGAGCAGTTCTTC
18	few	TRBV7-2	TRBJ2-6	TRBD1	CASSLASQGATGANVLTF	TGTGCCAGCAGCTTAGCAAGCCAGGGGGCGACTGGGGCCAACGTCCTGACTTTC
15	few	TRBV5-8	TRBJ1-4	TRBD1	CASSGGTGQNEKLFF	TGTGCCAGCAGCGGGGGGACAGGGCAGAATGAAAAACTGTTTTTT